The rows below give T cell receptor beta chains drawn from one sample of a study of CD8+CD57+ T cells in acquired aplastic anemia. TCRdb re-called the reads with MiXCR, one entry per CDR3 protein. This table has about 130,000 distinct CDR3 sequences, about 48% appearing once. The sample consisted of sorted CD4+, CD8+, or CD8+CD57+ T cells (not recorded which) from PBMCs. The receptors derive from a human donor in good health, serving as a control. Both conserved end residues are part of each CDR3. D genes are given only for firm matches. Only some rows state a clone size, as once, few, many or a class for expanded clones.

clone_size	v_call	j_call	d_call	cdr3_aa	cdr3_nt
NA	TRBV20-1	TRBJ1-6	TRBD1	CSARGQGGYSPLHF	TGCAGTGCCCGCGGACAGGGTGGGTATTCACCCCTCCACTTT
NA	TRBV19	TRBJ2-7	NA	CASSPPGPNYEQYF	TGTGCCAGTAGTCCGCCGGGACCGAACTACGAGCAGTACTTC
many	TRBV9	TRBJ2-1	TRBD1	CASSVGTGKYNEQFF	TGTGCCAGCAGCGTAGGGACAGGGAAGTACAATGAGCAGTTCTTC
many	TRBV27	TRBJ2-7	TRBD1	CASGKTGAHPSYEQYF	TGTGCCAGCGGGAAGACAGGGGCTCACCCATCCTACGAGCAGTACTTC
many	TRBV19	TRBJ2-6	NA	CASSIEISGANVLTF	TGTGCCAGTAGTATAGAAATCTCTGGGGCCAACGTCCTGACTTTC
NA	TRBV6-1	TRBJ1-1	NA	CPSSELSLRAFF	TGTCCCAGCAGTGAATTAAGTCTGAGAGCTTTCTTT
NA	TRBV5-1	TRBJ1-1	TRBD1	CASLEGQGSEAFF	TGCGCCAGCTTGGAGGGACAGGGATCTGAAGCTTTCTTT
NA	TRBV25-1	TRBJ2-7	NA	CASSPGLTYEQYF	TGTGCCAGCAGCCCTGGTTTGACCTACGAGCAGTACTTC
few	TRBV4-3	TRBJ1-1	NA	CASSQGSGGRVNTEAFF	TGCGCCAGCAGCCAAGGTTCGGGGGGGCGGGTGAACACTGAAGCTTTCTTT
few	TRBV20-1	TRBJ2-5	NA	CSAQRGGGPKTQYF	TGCAGTGCCCAGAGGGGGGGGGGCCCAAAGACCCAGTACTTC
NA	TRBV24-1	TRBJ2-3	NA	CATGSGSTDTQYF	TGTGCCACCGGTAGCGGCAGCACAGATACGCAGTATTTT
NA	TRBV11-2	TRBJ2-1	NA	CASSFMGGAIPYNEQFF	TGTGCCAGCAGCTTCATGGGGGGGGCAATCCCCTACAATGAGCAGTTCTTC
NA	TRBV19	TRBJ2-7	TRBD1	CAASDRGPYEQYF	TGTGCCGCCTCGGACAGGGGGCCCTACGAGCAGTACTTC
many	TRBV7-9	TRBJ1-2	NA	CASSSAGGYGYTF	TGTGCCAGCAGCTCGGCGGGGGGCTATGGCTACACCTTC
NA	TRBV7-9	TRBJ2-7	TRBD1	CASSSGDRGYEQYF	TGTGCCAGCAGCTCGGGGGACAGGGGGTACGAGCAGTACTTC
NA	TRBV10-3	TRBJ2-3	NA	CASPRDPSLTDTQYF	TGTGCCAGCCCTCGTGACCCCTCTTTGACAGATACGCAGTATTTT
NA	TRBV14	TRBJ2-3	TRBD2	CASSLGLAGATDTQYF	TGTGCCAGCAGCCTGGGTCTAGCGGGGGCCACAGATACGCAGTATTTT
many	TRBV20-1	TRBJ2-5	NA	CSARDGGGGAWETQYF	TGCAGTGCTAGAGATGGGGGGGGGGGCGCCTGGGAGACCCAGTACTTC
NA	TRBV7-2	TRBJ2-1	NA	CASSLFPSDEQFF	TGTGCCAGCAGCTTATTCCCCTCGGATGAGCAGTTCTTC
NA	TRBV2	TRBJ2-1	TRBD2	CASSELAGGGNEQFF	TGTGCCAGCAGTGAACTAGCGGGAGGGGGGAATGAGCAGTTCTTC
NA	TRBV18	TRBJ1-4	NA	CASSPIEDGGREKLFF	TGTGCCAGCTCACCCATCGAGGATGGAGGTCGAGAAAAACTGTTTTTT
NA	TRBV10-3	TRBJ2-1	TRBD1	CAISPTGGAGNEQFF	TGTGCCATCAGCCCGACAGGGGGCGCGGGGAATGAGCAGTTCTTC
NA	TRBV7-2	TRBJ2-3	TRBD2	CASSLPRGETDTQYF	TGTGCCAGCAGCTTACCGCGGGGGGAGACAGATACGCAGTATTTT
NA	TRBV25-1	TRBJ2-1	NA	CASSESWAESYNEQFF	TGTGCCAGCAGTGAATCGTGGGCAGAGTCCTACAATGAGCAGTTCTTC
many	TRBV5-1	TRBJ2-1	NA	CASTLGTSYNEQFF	TGCGCCAGCACCCTCGGGACAAGCTACAATGAGCAGTTCTTC
few	TRBV15	TRBJ1-1	NA	CATSRGTANTEAFF	TGTGCCACCAGCAGAGGAACAGCGAACACTGAAGCTTTCTTT
many	TRBV18	TRBJ2-7	NA	CASSPGGGRYEQYF	TGTGCCAGCTCACCAGGCGGTGGCCGCTACGAGCAGTACTTC
NA	TRBV19	TRBJ1-5	NA	CASSITVGNQPQHF	TGTGCCAGTAGTATAACAGTGGGTAATCAGCCCCAGCATTTT
many	TRBV6-1	TRBJ2-7	TRBD1	CASNQGASEQYF	TGTGCCAGCAACCAGGGGGCGAGCGAGCAGTACTTC
many	TRBV25-1	TRBJ1-6	TRBD1	CASTTGGSYNSPLHF	TGTGCCAGCACCACAGGGGGGTCCTATAATTCACCCCTCCACTTT
once	TRBV15	TRBJ2-7	NA	CATSSPYGEQYF	TGTGCCACCAGCAGTCCCTATGGCGAGCAGTACTTC
NA	TRBV20-1	TRBJ1-1	NA	CSALGPGATEAFF	TGCAGTGCGTTGGGCCCCGGGGCCACTGAAGCTTTCTTT
NA	TRBV12-5	TRBJ2-3	NA	CASGLKPGLFTDTQYF	TGTGCTAGTGGTTTAAAACCGGGACTCTTCACAGATACGCAGTATTTT
many	TRBV3-1	TRBJ1-2	TRBD1	CASSLPGQQNGYTF	TGTGCCAGCAGTCTCCCGGGACAGCAAAATGGCTACACCTTC
NA	TRBV20-1	TRBJ1-2	TRBD1	CSARLTGNYGYTF	TGCAGTGCTAGATTGACAGGGAACTATGGCTACACCTTC
NA	TRBV29-1	TRBJ1-1	NA	CSVVFGNTEAFF	TGCAGCGTTGTTTTCGGGAACACTGAAGCTTTCTTT
NA	TRBV19	TRBJ2-3	TRBD1	CASKGQGAVDTQYF	TGTGCCAGTAAGGGTCAGGGGGCCGTAGATACGCAGTATTTT
once	TRBV20-1	TRBJ1-6	NA	CSARRTVGNSPLHF	TGCAGTGCTCGCCGGACAGTGGGTAATTCACCCCTCCACTTT
NA	TRBV11-2	TRBJ2-3	TRBD1	CASSPWTGSTDTQYF	TGTGCCAGCAGCCCGTGGACAGGGAGCACAGATACGCAGTATTTT
many	TRBV5-1	TRBJ2-3	TRBD2	CASSLKLAGASSTDTQYF	TGCGCCAGCAGCTTAAAGTTAGCGGGTGCTTCTAGCACAGATACGCAGTATTTT
many	TRBV19	TRBJ1-5	TRBD1	CASSIPGQGAGGNQPQHF	TGTGCCAGTAGTATCCCGGGACAGGGGGCAGGTGGCAATCAGCCCCAGCATTTT